These T cell receptor beta chains were read from a single sample in a study of human T cells and chemical hapten exposure. Using its own MiXCR run on the RACE reads, TCRdb lists one record per CDR3 protein. There are 60,000 to 70,000 distinct CDR3 sequences in the sample; about a tenth occur only once, and about 5.2% lies in the top ten. Sequences were derived from whole blood, sampled in connection with sensitization to the hapten diphenylcyclopropenone (DPC). The origin of the receptors is a woman between 45 and 60 years old with alopecia areata. Some clones in this sample may be carry-over from other donors' samples. Each CDR3 is given with its conserved first and last residue. Each record gives: J gene, V gene, clone size, D gene, CDR3 DNA, CDR3 protein. D genes are given only for firm matches. Clone size is shown for a subset of rows, as once, few, many or a class of expanded clone.

j_call: TRBJ1-1
v_call: TRBV5-6
clone_size: few
d_call: .
cdr3_nt: TGTGCCAGCAGCTTGGTGGCAGGGAGAGCTTTCTTT
cdr3_aa: CASSLVAGRAFF

j_call: TRBJ1-6
v_call: TRBV10-2
clone_size: many
d_call: TRBD1
cdr3_nt: TGCGCCAGCAGCTTCGAGACAGGGAATTCACCCCTCCACTTT
cdr3_aa: CASSFETGNSPLHF

j_call: TRBJ1-2
v_call: TRBV24-1
clone_size: few
d_call: .
cdr3_nt: TGTGCCACCAGTGATCCCTCCCACAGAGGCGGCTACACCTTC
cdr3_aa: CATSDPSHRGGYTF

j_call: TRBJ2-7
v_call: TRBV7-9
clone_size: .
d_call: TRBD1
cdr3_nt: TGTGCCAGCAGCTTAGCGGCAGGGGGCGGTAGGTCTGGCGAGCAGTACTTC
cdr3_aa: CASSLAAGGGRSGEQYF

j_call: TRBJ1-5
v_call: TRBV12-3/TRBV12-4
clone_size: few
d_call: .
cdr3_nt: TGTGCCAGCAGAAATATGGGGGGCAATCAGCCCCAGCATTTT
cdr3_aa: CASRNMGGNQPQHF

j_call: TRBJ2-1
v_call: TRBV27
clone_size: many
d_call: TRBD2
cdr3_nt: TGTGCCAGCAGTTCTGCCGGGACTAGCGGAAACAATGAGCAGTTCTTC
cdr3_aa: CASSSAGTSGNNEQFF

j_call: TRBJ2-5
v_call: TRBV7-2
clone_size: few
d_call: TRBD1
cdr3_nt: TGTGCCAGCAGCCCAGCCGGGACAGGGGTATCAGAGACCCAGTACTTC
cdr3_aa: CASSPAGTGVSETQYF

j_call: TRBJ2-7
v_call: TRBV28
clone_size: many
d_call: TRBD1
cdr3_nt: TGTGCCAGCAGTGCCCCCCGGACAGGGGGCGAGCAGTACTTC
cdr3_aa: CASSAPRTGGEQYF

j_call: TRBJ1-1
v_call: TRBV6-6
clone_size: many
d_call: TRBD1
cdr3_nt: TGTGCCAGCAGTTATCCGGGACAGCGGGACACTGAAGCTTTCTTT
cdr3_aa: CASSYPGQRDTEAFF

j_call: TRBJ1-1
v_call: TRBV20-1
clone_size: .
d_call: .
cdr3_nt: TGCAGTGCTAATCGACCGGGACTTCTGAACACTGAAGCTTTCTTT
cdr3_aa: CSANRPGLLNTEAFF

j_call: TRBJ2-3
v_call: TRBV28
clone_size: many
d_call: .
cdr3_nt: TGTGCCAGCAGTTTATGGCAGGAAGATACGCAGTATTTT
cdr3_aa: CASSLWQEDTQYF

j_call: TRBJ2-7
v_call: TRBV10-3
clone_size: few
d_call: .
cdr3_nt: TGTGCCATCGGCCCAGGAGGGGGGAGGTACGAGCAGTACTTC
cdr3_aa: CAIGPGGGRYEQYF

j_call: TRBJ2-5
v_call: TRBV12-3/TRBV12-4
clone_size: medium-sized
d_call: .
cdr3_nt: TGTGCCAGCAGTCCCGAGGGGGTTCAAGAGACCCAGTACTTC
cdr3_aa: CASSPEGVQETQYF

j_call: TRBJ1-1
v_call: TRBV18
clone_size: few
d_call: .
cdr3_nt: TGTGCCAGCTCCCCGGGACGGGGGAACACTGAAGCTTTCTTT
cdr3_aa: CASSPGRGNTEAFF

j_call: TRBJ2-3
v_call: TRBV28
clone_size: few
d_call: .
cdr3_nt: TGTGCCAGCAGTCTCCCCGAGGATACGCAGTATTTT
cdr3_aa: CASSLPEDTQYF

j_call: TRBJ2-1
v_call: TRBV20-1
clone_size: .
d_call: TRBD2
cdr3_nt: TGCAGTGCTAGAGTAGGTAGCGGGGGGAGCTCCTACAATGAGCAGTTCTTC
cdr3_aa: CSARVGSGGSSYNEQFF

j_call: TRBJ1-1
v_call: TRBV18
clone_size: few
d_call: .
cdr3_nt: TGTGCCAGCTCACGCAGCCGGACAGACAGGATTGAAGCTTTCTTT
cdr3_aa: CASSRSRTDRIEAFF

j_call: TRBJ2-7
v_call: TRBV28
clone_size: .
d_call: .
cdr3_nt: TGTGCCAGCAGTTTCCGAGGAGGGATCGACCCACACAGCTACGAGCAGTACTTC
cdr3_aa: CASSFRGGIDPHSYEQYF

j_call: TRBJ1-6
v_call: TRBV5-5
clone_size: few
d_call: TRBD1
cdr3_nt: TGTGCCAGCAGCTTTGACAGGGGCACCAATTCACCCCTCCACTTT
cdr3_aa: CASSFDRGTNSPLHF

j_call: TRBJ1-5
v_call: TRBV20-1
clone_size: many
d_call: TRBD1
cdr3_nt: TGCAGTGCTAGACGGCTGACAGGGGCAGGAGATCAGCCCCAGCATTTT
cdr3_aa: CSARRLTGAGDQPQHF

j_call: TRBJ2-3
v_call: TRBV7-6
clone_size: .
d_call: .
cdr3_nt: TGTGTCGTAAAAACCGGAACTTGCACAGATACGCAGTATTTT
cdr3_aa: CVVKTGTCTDTQYF

j_call: TRBJ2-7
v_call: TRBV25-1
clone_size: .
d_call: .
cdr3_nt: TGTGCCAGCTCTAGAGTTAGCTCCTACGAGCAGTACTTC
cdr3_aa: CASSRVSSYEQYF

j_call: TRBJ1-5
v_call: TRBV5-8
clone_size: many
d_call: TRBD1
cdr3_nt: TGTGCCAGCAGCCAACAGGGGGGCTATAGTCAGCCCCAGCATTTT
cdr3_aa: CASSQQGGYSQPQHF

j_call: TRBJ1-5
v_call: TRBV20-1
clone_size: .
d_call: .
cdr3_nt: TGCAGTGCTAGACCCGAGAGGGGCCGGGGCAATCAGCCCCAGCATTTT
cdr3_aa: CSARPERGRGNQPQHF

j_call: TRBJ2-2
v_call: TRBV11-2
clone_size: .
d_call: .
cdr3_nt: TGTGCCAGCAGCTTAGTTCAGGGGACGAACACCGGGGAGCTGTTTTTT
cdr3_aa: CASSLVQGTNTGELFF

j_call: TRBJ2-4
v_call: TRBV5-1
clone_size: few
d_call: .
cdr3_nt: TGCGCCAGCAGTCTGTCGGCGGGGGCCAAAAACATTCAGTACTTC
cdr3_aa: CASSLSAGAKNIQYF

j_call: TRBJ2-1
v_call: TRBV12-3/TRBV12-4
clone_size: many
d_call: TRBD2
cdr3_nt: TGTGCCAGCAGAAAGCTAGCGGGAGTGGTAAACGAGCAGTTCTTC
cdr3_aa: CASRKLAGVVNEQFF

j_call: TRBJ2-7
v_call: TRBV7-8
clone_size: .
d_call: .
cdr3_nt: TGTGCCAGCAGCTTAGGGGAAAGGAGGTTACGGTACTTC
cdr3_aa: CASSLGERRLRYF

j_call: TRBJ2-7
v_call: TRBV6-2/TRBV6-3
clone_size: many
d_call: TRBD2
cdr3_nt: TGTGCCAGCAGGAAAGAGACTAGCACCCCTTCCTACGAGCAGTACTTC
cdr3_aa: CASRKETSTPSYEQYF

j_call: TRBJ1-1
v_call: TRBV7-2
clone_size: many
d_call: .
cdr3_nt: TGTGCCAGCAGCTTAGTGCCCAGAACCCCTGAAGCTTTCTTT
cdr3_aa: CASSLVPRTPEAFF

j_call: TRBJ1-5
v_call: TRBV28
clone_size: many
d_call: .
cdr3_nt: TGTGCCAGCAGTTTGGACAGCAGGCAGCCCCAGCATTTT
cdr3_aa: CASSLDSRQPQHF

j_call: TRBJ1-1
v_call: TRBV10-1
clone_size: few
d_call: TRBD1
cdr3_nt: TGCGCCAGCAGTGCGGGACAGGGAAACACTGAAGCTTTCTTT
cdr3_aa: CASSAGQGNTEAFF

j_call: TRBJ2-3
v_call: TRBV6-2/TRBV6-3
clone_size: few
d_call: .
cdr3_nt: TGTGCCAGCAGGGTTGGTAGCGGAAAGGCGGATACGCAGTATTTT
cdr3_aa: CASRVGSGKADTQYF

j_call: TRBJ1-2
v_call: TRBV5-6
clone_size: many
d_call: .
cdr3_nt: TGTGCCAGCAGCTTGAAAGAGTATGGCTACACCTTC
cdr3_aa: CASSLKEYGYTF

j_call: TRBJ2-2
v_call: TRBV9
clone_size: few
d_call: TRBD1
cdr3_nt: TGTGCCAGCAGCACCCACACAGGGGGCAACGGGGAGCTGTTTTTT
cdr3_aa: CASSTHTGGNGELFF

j_call: TRBJ1-5
v_call: TRBV28
clone_size: few
d_call: .
cdr3_nt: TGTGCCAGCAGTTTCCCAGTGGGGGCGGGACAGCCCCAGCATTTT
cdr3_aa: CASSFPVGAGQPQHF

j_call: TRBJ2-7
v_call: TRBV28
clone_size: .
d_call: .
cdr3_nt: TGTGCCAGCAGTCACGGAAACTCCTACGAGCAGTACTTC
cdr3_aa: CASSHGNSYEQYF

j_call: TRBJ1-1
v_call: TRBV12-3/TRBV12-4
clone_size: few
d_call: .
cdr3_nt: TGTGCCAGCAGTTCCAGCGTCACTGAAGCTTTCTTT
cdr3_aa: CASSSSVTEAFF

j_call: TRBJ2-7
v_call: TRBV27
clone_size: .
d_call: .
cdr3_nt: TGTGCCAGCAGTTACCTCTTGGGGAGCTCCTACGAGCAGTACTTC
cdr3_aa: CASSYLLGSSYEQYF

j_call: TRBJ2-3
v_call: TRBV6-6
clone_size: many
d_call: TRBD2
cdr3_nt: TGTGCCAGCAGTTACCTAGCGGGAGGTACAGATACGCAGTATTTT
cdr3_aa: CASSYLAGGTDTQYF

j_call: TRBJ1-6
v_call: TRBV7-2
clone_size: few
d_call: .
cdr3_nt: TGTGCCAGCCAGAGGGGCGCGACTCATAATTCACCCCTCCACTTT
cdr3_aa: CASQRGATHNSPLHF

j_call: TRBJ2-7
v_call: TRBV29-1
clone_size: few
d_call: .
cdr3_nt: TGCAGCGTTCGTGTGACCCACGAGCAGTACTTC
cdr3_aa: CSVRVTHEQYF

j_call: TRBJ2-3
v_call: TRBV6-2/TRBV6-3
clone_size: .
d_call: TRBD2
cdr3_nt: TGTGCCAGCAGCGGCCTAGCGGGAGTTACAGATACGCAGTATTTT
cdr3_aa: CASSGLAGVTDTQYF

j_call: TRBJ2-1
v_call: TRBV28
clone_size: few
d_call: TRBD2
cdr3_nt: TGTGCCAGCAGTTCCTCTAGCGGGGGGGCCCCTGAGCAGTTCTTC
cdr3_aa: CASSSSSGGAPEQFF

j_call: TRBJ2-2
v_call: TRBV7-9
clone_size: .
d_call: TRBD1
cdr3_nt: TGTGCCAGCAGCTTAGCCCGGGACAGATATAGGGAAGTGACCGGGGAGCTGTTTTTT
cdr3_aa: CASSLARDRYREVTGELFF

j_call: TRBJ2-7
v_call: TRBV14
clone_size: many
d_call: .
cdr3_nt: TGTGCCAGCTCAAACCGGGCCCTAGGGGGCTACGAGCAGTACTTC
cdr3_aa: CASSNRALGGYEQYF

j_call: TRBJ1-2
v_call: TRBV6-2/TRBV6-3
clone_size: many
d_call: .
cdr3_nt: TGTGCCAGCAGTTACGGACAGATTCTTGAAGGCTACACCTTC
cdr3_aa: CASSYGQILEGYTF

j_call: TRBJ2-7
v_call: TRBV4-2
clone_size: few
d_call: TRBD2
cdr3_nt: TGTGCCAGCAGCAAGACTAGCGGGGGGCCGATCTACGAGCAGTACTTC
cdr3_aa: CASSKTSGGPIYEQYF

j_call: TRBJ2-7
v_call: TRBV7-2
clone_size: few
d_call: .
cdr3_nt: TGTGCCAGCAGCTTAGCGGAAGTTCGCTACGAGCAGTACTTC
cdr3_aa: CASSLAEVRYEQYF

j_call: TRBJ1-3
v_call: TRBV10-2
clone_size: many
d_call: .
cdr3_nt: TGCGCCAGCAGGGGGGGGACTTTGTCGGGAAACACCATATATTTT
cdr3_aa: CASRGGTLSGNTIYF

j_call: TRBJ1-5
v_call: TRBV6-5
clone_size: few
d_call: TRBD1
cdr3_nt: TGTGCCAGCAGACCCAGGGGGCGGCAGCCCCAGCATTTT
cdr3_aa: CASRPRGRQPQHF

j_call: TRBJ1-1
v_call: TRBV20-1
clone_size: .
d_call: .
cdr3_nt: TGCAGTGCTACCGTCAGGGCGAACACTGAAGCTTTCTTT
cdr3_aa: CSATVRANTEAFF

j_call: TRBJ2-7
v_call: TRBV3-1
clone_size: many
d_call: TRBD2
cdr3_nt: TGTGCCAGCAGCCTCCTAGTAGGGACAAAGGGACTAGCGGGAGCCTACGAGCAGTACTTC
cdr3_aa: CASSLLVGTKGLAGAYEQYF

j_call: TRBJ2-7
v_call: TRBV20-1
clone_size: .
d_call: TRBD2
cdr3_nt: TGCAGTGCTATAGGGACTAGCGGGAAATCATCCTACGAGCAGTACTTC
cdr3_aa: CSAIGTSGKSSYEQYF